The 6 T cell receptor beta chains reported below all come from one sample, sequenced in a study of OX40 agonist ivuxolimab in advanced cancers. Sequenced by immunoSEQ multiplex PCR; TCRdb stores in-frame clones only, minus some. The sample includes about 38,000 clones, roughly nine tenths of them seen just once. Sequenced material: CD4+ or CD8+ T cells sorted from blood, taken in a trial of the OX40 agonist ivuxolimab. All receptors derive from an adult with an advanced solid tumor such as melanoma, head and neck, liver or kidney cancer.

The chain is built from TRBV7-9 and TRBJ2-5; D tentatively fits TRBD1 or TRBD2 (5 bases each). The V end was cut by 5 bases, the J end by 5 bases, with 15 bases between. The CDR3 totals 14 residues. Germline V gene data show CDR1 as SEHNR and CDR2 as FQNEAQ (reference sequence). CDR3 sequence (DNA): TGTGCCAGCAGCGTAACCGGGACCCTGGAGACCCAGTACTTC. It yields the protein CASSVTGTLETQYF.

The chain uses TRBV9 and TRBJ1-2; D unclear. Trimming stripped 5 bases from V and 5 bases from J, with 22 bases between. The CDR3 covers 16 residues. Germline CDR1 SGDLS, CDR2 YYNGEE. The CDR3 region is CASSDGREVVNYGYTF. DNA for the CDR3: TGTGCCAGCAGTGATGGAAGGGAAGTAGTTAATTATGGCTACACCTTC.

There are a few counts of this clone. An end of the junction does not agree with germline; a read error may underlie this. The genes are TRBV7-7 and TRBJ2-5, with D maybe TRBD1 (6 bases). The CDR3 is 13 residues long. Germline V gene data show CDR1 as SSHAT and CDR2 as FNYEAQ (reference sequence). This CDR3 is CASSQQGQETQYF. CDR3 nucleotides: TGTGCTAGCAGCCAACAGGGCCAAGAGACCCAGTACTTC.

The chain is built from TRBV19 and TRBJ1-5; 8 bases match TRBD1. The CDR3 contains 18 residues. The germline V gene has CDR1 LNHDA and CDR2 SQIVND (reference sequence). Trimming took 4 bases from V and 3 from J; bases not matched to a gene: 14. The DNA for the CDR3 is TGTGCCAGTAGTACAACGGACAGGGCCCTAAAGCCCAATCAGCCCCAGCATTTT. Its translation: CASSTTDRALKPNQPQHF.

V is TRBV12-1 and J is TRBJ2-2; the table's D call, TRBD1, has no DNA check behind it. TRBV12-1 counts as a pseudogene. The length of the CDR3 is 15 residues. The CDR3 protein is CASSCCQGCTGELFF. Written as DNA, the CDR3 is TGTGCCAGCAGCTGTTGCCAGGGATGCACCGGGGAGCTGTTTTTT.

The genes are TRBV2 and TRBJ2-7; TRBD1 agrees at 10 bases. With V trimmed by 8 bases and J by 5 bases, 3 bases remained unmatched. Germline V gene lookup returns CDR1 SNHLY and CDR2 FYNNEI. The CDR3 runs 12 residues. The CDR3 DNA reads as TGTGCCAGCGGGGACAGGGGTAACGAGCAGTACTTC. It specifies CASGDRGNEQYF. The whole variable domain, filled in from reference TRBV2 and TRBJ2-7, reads EPEVTQTPSHQVTQMGQEVILRCVPISNHLYFYWYRQILGQKVEFLVSFYNNEISEKSEIFDDQFSVERPDGSNFTLKIRSTKLEDSAMYFCASGDRGNEQYFGPGTRLTVT.